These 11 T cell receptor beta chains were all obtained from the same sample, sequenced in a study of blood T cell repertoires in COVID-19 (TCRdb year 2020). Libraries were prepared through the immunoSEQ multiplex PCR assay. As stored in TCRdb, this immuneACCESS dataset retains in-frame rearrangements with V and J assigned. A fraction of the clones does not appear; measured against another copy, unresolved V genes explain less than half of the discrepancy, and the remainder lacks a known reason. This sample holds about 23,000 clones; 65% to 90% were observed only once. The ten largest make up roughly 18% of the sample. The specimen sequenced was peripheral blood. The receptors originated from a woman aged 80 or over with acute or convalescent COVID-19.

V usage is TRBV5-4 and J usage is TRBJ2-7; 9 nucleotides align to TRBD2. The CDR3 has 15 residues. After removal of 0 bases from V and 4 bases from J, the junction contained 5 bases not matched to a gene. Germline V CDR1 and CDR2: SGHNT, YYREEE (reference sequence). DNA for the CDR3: TGTGCCAGCAGCTTGGCGGCGAGCGGGAGGTACGAGCAGTACTTC. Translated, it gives CASSLAASGRYEQYF.

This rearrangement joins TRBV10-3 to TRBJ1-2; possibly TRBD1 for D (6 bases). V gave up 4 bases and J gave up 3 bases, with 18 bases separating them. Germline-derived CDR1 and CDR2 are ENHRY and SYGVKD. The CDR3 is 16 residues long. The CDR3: CAISALYLGQYYGYTF. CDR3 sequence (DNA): TGTGCCATCAGTGCCCTCTACCTTGGACAGTACTATGGCTACACCTTC.

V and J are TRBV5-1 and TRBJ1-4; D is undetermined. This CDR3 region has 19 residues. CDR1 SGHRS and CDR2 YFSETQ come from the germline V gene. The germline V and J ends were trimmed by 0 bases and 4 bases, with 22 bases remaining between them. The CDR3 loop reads CASSLDSLTRPGNNEKLFF. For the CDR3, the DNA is TGCGCCAGCAGCTTGGATTCTTTGACACGTCCAGGAAATAATGAAAAACTGTTTTTT.

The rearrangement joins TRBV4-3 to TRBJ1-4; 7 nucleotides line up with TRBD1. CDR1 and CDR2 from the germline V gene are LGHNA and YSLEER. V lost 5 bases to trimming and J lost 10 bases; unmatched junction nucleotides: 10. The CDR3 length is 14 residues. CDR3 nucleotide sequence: TGCGCCAGCAGCAGCGAGGGGGCAACGGGAAAACTGTTTTTT. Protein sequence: CASSSEGATGKLFF.

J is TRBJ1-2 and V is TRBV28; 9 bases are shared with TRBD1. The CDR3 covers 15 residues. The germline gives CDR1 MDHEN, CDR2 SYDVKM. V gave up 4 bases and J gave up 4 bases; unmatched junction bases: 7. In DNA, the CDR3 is TGTGCCAGCAGTTCCCCGGGACAGGGAACCTATGGCTACACCTTC. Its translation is CASSSPGQGTYGYTF.

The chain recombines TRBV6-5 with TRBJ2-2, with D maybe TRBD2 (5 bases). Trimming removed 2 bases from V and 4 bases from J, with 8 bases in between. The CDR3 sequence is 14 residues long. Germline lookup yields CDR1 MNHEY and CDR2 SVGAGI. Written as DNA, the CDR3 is TGTGCCAGCAGTTACGAGGGTTTCACCGGGGAGCTGTTTTTT. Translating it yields CASSYEGFTGELFF.

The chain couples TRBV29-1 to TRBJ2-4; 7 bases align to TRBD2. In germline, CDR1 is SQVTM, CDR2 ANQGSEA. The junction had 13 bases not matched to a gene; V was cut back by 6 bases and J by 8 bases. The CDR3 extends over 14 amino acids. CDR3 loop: CSVGSSGVGDIQYF. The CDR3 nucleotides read TGCAGCGTGGGCTCCAGCGGGGTAGGGGACATTCAGTACTTC.

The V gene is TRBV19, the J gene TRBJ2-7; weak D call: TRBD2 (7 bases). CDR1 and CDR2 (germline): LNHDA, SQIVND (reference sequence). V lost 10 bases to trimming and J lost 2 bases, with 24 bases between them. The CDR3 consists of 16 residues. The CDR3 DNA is TGTGCCACCTATATGAGGGGGGGATCCAGCACCTACGAGCAGTACTTC. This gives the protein CATYMRGGSSTYEQYF.

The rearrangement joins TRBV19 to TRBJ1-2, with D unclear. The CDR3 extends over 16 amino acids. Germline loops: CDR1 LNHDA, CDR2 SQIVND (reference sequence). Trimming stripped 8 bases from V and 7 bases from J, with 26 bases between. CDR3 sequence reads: CASRLETGIRSGGYTF. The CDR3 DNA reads TGTGCCAGTCGGTTGGAGACGGGTATTCGATCCGGTGGCTACACCTTC.

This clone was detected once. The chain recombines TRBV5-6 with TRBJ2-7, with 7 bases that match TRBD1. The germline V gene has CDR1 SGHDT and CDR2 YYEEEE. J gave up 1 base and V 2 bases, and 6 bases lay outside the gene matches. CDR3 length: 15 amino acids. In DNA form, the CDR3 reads TGTGCCAGCAGCTTTAGGGGACAGTTATCCTACGAGCAGTACTTC. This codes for CASSFRGQLSYEQYF.

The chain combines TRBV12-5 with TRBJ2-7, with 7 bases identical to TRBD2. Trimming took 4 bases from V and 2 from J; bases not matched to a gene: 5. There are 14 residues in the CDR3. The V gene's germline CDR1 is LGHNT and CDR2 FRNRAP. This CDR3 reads CASGYGTTTYEQYF. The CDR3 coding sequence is TGTGCTAGTGGTTACGGGACTACCACCTACGAGCAGTACTTC.